This entry is about one T cell receptor beta chain. This sample stems from a study of blood T cell repertoires in COVID-19. Study overall: T cells, B-cell-depleted T cells, or PBMCs supplied cDNA or gDNA.

The V end lost 1 base, the J end lost 3 bases, and 12 bases lay between the germline ends. The CDR3 contains 15 residues. Per the germline V gene, CDR1 is KGHSH and CDR2 is LQKENI. Method: immunoSEQ multiplex PCR; TCRdb's copy keeps in-frame clones and lacks some. The sample holds some 97,000 clones, about 84% seen once. The sequence was collected from a human donor in a cohort sampled during active COVID-19. The material sequenced was peripheral blood. The chain links TRBV18 to TRBJ1-2; no definite D call. In DNA, the CDR3 is TGTGCCAGCTCACCACTCCAGAGCCTAGACTATGGCTACACCTTC. Protein: CASSPLQSLDYGYTF.